A selection of T cell receptor beta chains follows, all from one sample in a study of beta chain features in type 1 diabetes. Assay: immunoSEQ multiplex PCR; the TCRdb copy retains only in-frame clones and omits some. The sample lists 900,000 or so clones; 17% were seen once. Sequencing was done on a sample of naive CD4+ T cells from blood. The receptors stem from a woman aged 18-29 years in good health. Both conserved end residues are part of each CDR3. D genes are given only for firm matches. Clone size is stated in some rows and not others, as once, few, many or a class when expanded.

J	V	size	D	CDR3	DNA
TRBJ2-7	TRBV11-2	NA	NA	CASSLDPTVPREQYF	TGTGCCAGCAGCTTAGACCCGACCGTCCCCAGGGAGCAGTACTTC
TRBJ2-7	TRBV2	NA	NA	CASSSGTYEQYF	TGTGCCAGCAGTTCAGGGACCTACGAGCAGTACTTC
TRBJ2-7	TRBV7-2	NA	NA	CASSRRAYYEQYF	TGTGCCAGCAGCCGTCGTGCCTACTACGAGCAGTACTTC
TRBJ1-2	TRBV7-9	few	NA	CASSRLEGFFSYTF	TGTGCCAGCAGCCGCCTTGAGGGGTTTTTCTCCTACACCTTC
TRBJ2-2	TRBV7-9	NA	NA	CASSTGTTVLTGELFF	TGTGCCAGCTCAACGGGGACCACAGTGCTCACCGGGGAGCTGTTTTTT
TRBJ2-5	TRBV9	few	TRBD1	CASSVTPTGAETQYF	TGTGCCAGCAGCGTAACCCCAACAGGGGCAGAGACCCAGTACTTC
TRBJ2-7	TRBV5-1	NA	TRBD1	CASRLGTGGRYEQYF	TGCGCCAGCAGGTTAGGGACAGGGGGCAGGTACGAGCAGTACTTC
TRBJ2-5	TRBV4-2	few	TRBD2	CASSRSLAGREQYF	TGTGCCAGCAGCCGATCACTAGCGGGAAGGGAGCAGTACTTC
TRBJ2-3	TRBV9	NA	NA	CASSEKGTLPGTDTQYF	TGTGCCAGCAGCGAAAAGGGGACCTTACCGGGAACAGATACGCAGTATTTT
TRBJ1-4	TRBV19	few	TRBD1	CASSRTWDRPNEKLFF	TGTGCCAGTTCCCGGACGTGGGACAGGCCTAATGAAAAACTGTTTTTT
TRBJ2-1	TRBV9	few	NA	CASSVGLAEHNEQFF	TGTGCCAGCAGCGTAGGTCTGGCGGAGCACAATGAGCAGTTCTTC
TRBJ2-2	TRBV7-3	NA	TRBD1	CASSMGQGTGELFF	TGTGCCAGCAGCATGGGACAGGGCACCGGGGAGCTGTTTTTT
TRBJ1-4	TRBV6-5	NA	NA	CASSYSAPGMLFF	TGTGCCAGCAGTTATTCCGCGCCGGGGATGCTGTTTTTT
TRBJ2-6	TRBV6-6	few	NA	CASSYVTPGANVLTF	TGTGCCAGCAGTTACGTGACTCCTGGGGCCAACGTCCTGACTTTC
TRBJ1-1	TRBV28	few	NA	CASSLTAGSGDTEAFF	TGTGCCAGCAGTTTAACGGCAGGGAGTGGGGACACTGAAGCTTTCTTT
TRBJ2-1	TRBV7-2	few	NA	CASSWAGVGNEQFF	TGTGCCAGCAGCTGGGCAGGGGTGGGGAATGAGCAGTTCTTC
TRBJ2-5	TRBV5-4	NA	NA	CASSLPGGQETQYF	TGTGCCAGCAGCTTACCCGGGGGACAAGAGACCCAGTACTTC
TRBJ2-1	TRBV18	NA	TRBD1	CASSRGQDNEQFF	TGTGCCAGCTCCCGGGGACAGGACAATGAGCAGTTCTTC
TRBJ2-1	TRBV2	few	NA	CASSEGPPLYNEQFF	TGTGCCAGCAGTGAAGGGCCACCCCTGTACAATGAGCAGTTCTTC
TRBJ2-1	TRBV28	few	NA	CASTKEYNEQFF	TGTGCCAGCACTAAGGAATACAATGAGCAGTTCTTC
TRBJ2-3	TRBV11-1	NA	TRBD1	CASSLGQPTDTQYF	TGTGCCAGCAGCCTGGGACAGCCCACAGATACGCAGTATTTT
TRBJ2-7	TRBV19	NA	NA	CASSPLEGLEQYF	TGTGCCAGTAGTCCGTTAGAGGGACTCGAGCAGTACTTC
TRBJ2-5	TRBV28	NA	NA	CASSRDTGRETQYF	TGTGCCAGCAGCCGAGACACAGGGAGGGAGACCCAGTACTTC
TRBJ1-1	TRBV6-5	few	TRBD1	CASSSDRGRGKAFF	TGTGCCAGCAGTTCCGACAGGGGTCGAGGAAAAGCTTTCTTT
TRBJ2-2	TRBV7-9	NA	NA	CASSSEPTGAGELFF	TGTGCCAGCAGCTCAGAGCCTACTGGGGCCGGGGAGCTGTTTTTT
TRBJ2-5	TRBV4-3	few	NA	CASSPWGQGEETQYF	TGCGCCAGCAGCCCGTGGGGTCAGGGTGAGGAGACCCAGTACTTC
TRBJ2-7	TRBV7-3	NA	TRBD2	CASSLAGGAYEQYF	TGTGCCAGCAGTCTAGCGGGAGGGGCCTACGAGCAGTACTTC
TRBJ2-3	TRBV4-2	NA	TRBD2	CASSQETSGRGTQYF	TGTGCCAGCAGCCAAGAGACTAGCGGGAGGGGGACGCAGTATTTT
TRBJ2-7	TRBV29-1	NA	NA	CSVRRSSYEQYF	TGCAGCGTTCGGAGGAGCTCCTACGAGCAGTACTTC
TRBJ1-1	TRBV5-1	NA	TRBD1	CASSQGGMNTEAFF	TGCGCCAGCTCCCAAGGGGGCATGAACACTGAAGCTTTCTTT
TRBJ2-5	TRBV11-1	NA	NA	CASSPDRLETQYF	TGTGCCAGCAGTCCTGACAGGCTGGAGACCCAGTACTTC
TRBJ2-2	TRBV7-9	few	TRBD1	CASSFLRQGMNTGELFF	TGTGCCAGCAGCTTCCTACGACAGGGGATGAACACCGGGGAGCTGTTTTTT
TRBJ2-5	TRBV23-1	few	NA	CASIPIKTVQETQYF	TGCGCCAGCATCCCAATAAAGACTGTACAAGAGACCCAGTACTTC
TRBJ2-1	TRBV5-1	few	NA	CASSLNLGQGGEQFF	TGCGCCAGCAGCTTGAATCTGGGGCAGGGAGGTGAGCAGTTCTTC
TRBJ2-7	TRBV6-5	NA	NA	CASSKQTSRTYEQYF	TGTGCCAGCAGTAAACAGACTAGTAGGACCTACGAGCAGTACTTC
TRBJ2-7	TRBV7-8	NA	NA	CASSSTGIPYEQYF	TGTGCCAGCAGCTCAACAGGGATCCCCTACGAGCAGTACTTC
TRBJ2-3	TRBV5-1	NA	TRBD2	CASSLLAGLATDTQYF	TGCGCCAGCAGCCTCCTCGCGGGACTAGCGACAGATACGCAGTATTTT
TRBJ2-1	TRBV18	few	NA	CASSPGRNRGEQFF	TGTGCCAGCTCACCAGGACGGAACCGTGGTGAGCAGTTCTTC
TRBJ2-5	TRBV10-3	few	TRBD2	CAILAGPQETQYF	TGTGCCATCCTAGCGGGACCCCAAGAGACCCAGTACTTC
TRBJ2-7	TRBV7-8	NA	NA	CASSPWGGQNVPYEQYF	TGTGCCAGCTCACCTTGGGGCGGGCAGAATGTCCCCTACGAGCAGTACTTC
TRBJ2-1	TRBV11-2	few	TRBD2	CASSSPSGSPYNEQFF	TGTGCCAGCAGCTCGCCTAGCGGGAGCCCCTACAATGAGCAGTTCTTC
TRBJ2-1	TRBV19	few	NA	CASSPISSYNEQFF	TGTGCCAGTAGTCCTATCAGCTCCTACAATGAGCAGTTCTTC
TRBJ2-5	TRBV7-9	many	NA	CASSLAQETQYF	TGTGCCAGCAGCTTGGCCCAAGAGACCCAGTACTTC
TRBJ2-6	TRBV7-8	few	NA	CASGVTNVLTF	TGTGCCAGCGGCGTAACCAACGTCCTGACTTTC
TRBJ2-7	TRBV18	NA	NA	CASSPGLSYEQYF	TGTGCCAGCTCACCGGGCCTCTCCTACGAGCAGTACTTC
TRBJ1-1	TRBV28	few	TRBD1	CASSSTGTGWTEAFF	TGTGCCAGCAGTTCAACCGGGACAGGGTGGACTGAAGCTTTCTTT
TRBJ1-4	TRBV20-1	NA	NA	CSMTSNEKLFF	TGCAGTATGACAAGCAATGAAAAACTGTTTTTT
TRBJ1-2	TRBV5-6	NA	NA	CASSLGQRSTGYTF	TGTGCCAGCAGCTTGGGACAGAGAAGCACTGGCTACACCTTC